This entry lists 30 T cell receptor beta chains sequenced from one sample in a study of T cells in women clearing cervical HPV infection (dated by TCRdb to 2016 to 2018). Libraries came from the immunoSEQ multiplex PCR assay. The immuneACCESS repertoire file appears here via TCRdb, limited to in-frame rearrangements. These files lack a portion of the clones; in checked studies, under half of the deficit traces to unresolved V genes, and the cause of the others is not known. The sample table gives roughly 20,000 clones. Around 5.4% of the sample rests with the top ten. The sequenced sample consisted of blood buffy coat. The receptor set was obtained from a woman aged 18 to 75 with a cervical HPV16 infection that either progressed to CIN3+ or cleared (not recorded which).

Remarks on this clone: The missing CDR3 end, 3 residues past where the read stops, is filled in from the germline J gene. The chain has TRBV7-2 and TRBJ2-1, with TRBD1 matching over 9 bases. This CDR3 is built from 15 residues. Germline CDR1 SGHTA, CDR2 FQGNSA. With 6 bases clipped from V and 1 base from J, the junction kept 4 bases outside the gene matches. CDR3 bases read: TGTGCCAGCAGGCGGGACAGGGCATCCTACAATGAG. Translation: CASRRDRASYNE. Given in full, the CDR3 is CASRRDRASYNEQFF.

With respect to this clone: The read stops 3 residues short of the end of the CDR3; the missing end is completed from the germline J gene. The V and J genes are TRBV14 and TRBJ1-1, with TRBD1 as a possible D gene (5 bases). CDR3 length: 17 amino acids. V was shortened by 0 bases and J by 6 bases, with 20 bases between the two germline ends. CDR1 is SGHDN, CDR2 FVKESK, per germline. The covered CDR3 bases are TGTGCCAGCAGCCAAGATTCCCCAAAGCAGGGAGGCGCTGAA. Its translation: CASSQDSPKQGGAE. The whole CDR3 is CASSQDSPKQGGAEAFF. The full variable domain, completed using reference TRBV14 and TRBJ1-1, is EAGVTQFPSHSVIEKGQTVTLRCDPISGHDNLYWYRRVMGKEIKFLLHFVKESKQDESGMPNNRFLAERTGGTYSTLKVQPAELEDSGVYFCASSQDSPKQGGAEAFFGQGTRLTVV.

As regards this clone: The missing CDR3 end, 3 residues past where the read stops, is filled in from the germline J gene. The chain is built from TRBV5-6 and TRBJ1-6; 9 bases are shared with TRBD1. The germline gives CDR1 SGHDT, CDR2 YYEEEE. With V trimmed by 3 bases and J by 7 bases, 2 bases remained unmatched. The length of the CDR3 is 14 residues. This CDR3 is CASSSGTGNSPLHF. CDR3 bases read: TGTGCCAGCAGCTCCGGGACAGGGAATTCACCC. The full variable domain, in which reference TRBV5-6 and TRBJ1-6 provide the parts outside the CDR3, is DAGVTQSPTHLIKTRGQQVTLRCSPKSGHDTVSWYQQALGQGPQFIFQYYEEEERQRGNFPDRFSGHQFPNYSSELNVNALLLGDSALYLCASSSGTGNSPLHFGNGTRLTVT.

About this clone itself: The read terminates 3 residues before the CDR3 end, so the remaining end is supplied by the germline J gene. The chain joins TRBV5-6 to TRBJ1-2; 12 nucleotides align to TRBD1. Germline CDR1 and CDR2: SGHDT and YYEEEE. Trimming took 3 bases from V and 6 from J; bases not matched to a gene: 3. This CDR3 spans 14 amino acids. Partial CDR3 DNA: TGTGCCAGCAGCTGGGGGACAGGGGGCAATGGC. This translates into CASSWGTGGNG. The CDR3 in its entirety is CASSWGTGGNGYTF. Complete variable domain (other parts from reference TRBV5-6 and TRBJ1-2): DAGVTQSPTHLIKTRGQQVTLRCSPKSGHDTVSWYQQALGQGPQFIFQYYEEEERQRGNFPDRFSGHQFPNYSSELNVNALLLGDSALYLCASSWGTGGNGYTFGSGTRLTVV.

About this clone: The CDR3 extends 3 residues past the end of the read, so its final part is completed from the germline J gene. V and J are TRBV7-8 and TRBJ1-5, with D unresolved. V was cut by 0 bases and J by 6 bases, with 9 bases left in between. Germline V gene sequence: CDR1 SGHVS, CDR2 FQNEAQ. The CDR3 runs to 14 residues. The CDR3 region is CASSLAPRGQPQHF. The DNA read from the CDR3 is TGTGCCAGCAGCTTAGCCCCACGGGGTCAGCCC.

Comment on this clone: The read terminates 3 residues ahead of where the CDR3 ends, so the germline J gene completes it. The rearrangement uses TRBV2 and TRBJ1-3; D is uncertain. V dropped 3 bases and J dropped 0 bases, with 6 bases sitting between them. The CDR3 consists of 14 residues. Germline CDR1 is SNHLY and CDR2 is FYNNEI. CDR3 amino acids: CASSEQSSGNTIYF. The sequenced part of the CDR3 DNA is TGTGCCAGCAGTGAGCAGTCCTCTGGAAACACC.

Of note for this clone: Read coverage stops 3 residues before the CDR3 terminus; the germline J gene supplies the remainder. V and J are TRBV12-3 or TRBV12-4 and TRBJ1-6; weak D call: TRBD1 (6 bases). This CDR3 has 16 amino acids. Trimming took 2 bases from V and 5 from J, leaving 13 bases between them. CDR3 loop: CASSLITGKNNSPLHF. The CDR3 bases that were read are TGTGCCAGCAGTTTAATAACAGGGAAAAATAATTCACCC.

The covered CDR3 bases are TGTGCCAGCAGCTCCGGACAGGGATATTCACCC. It encodes CASSSGQGYSP. The whole CDR3 sequence is CASSSGQGYSPLHF. The rearrangement links TRBV7-9 to TRBJ1-6, with 8 bases that match TRBD1. The observed sequence ends 3 residues before the CDR3 terminus, with the missing tail filled in from the germline J gene. CDR3 length: 14 residues. Germline V gene lookup returns CDR1 SEHNR and CDR2 FQNEAQ (reference sequence). V was clipped by 4 bases and J by 8 bases; unmatched bases: 4.

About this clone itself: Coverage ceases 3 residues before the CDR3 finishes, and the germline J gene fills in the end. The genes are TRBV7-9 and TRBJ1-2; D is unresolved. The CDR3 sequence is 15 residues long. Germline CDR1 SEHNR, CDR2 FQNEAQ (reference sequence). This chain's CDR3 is CASSSTSGDVDDYTF. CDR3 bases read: TGTGCCAGCAGCTCGACTAGCGGGGATGTGGATGAC.

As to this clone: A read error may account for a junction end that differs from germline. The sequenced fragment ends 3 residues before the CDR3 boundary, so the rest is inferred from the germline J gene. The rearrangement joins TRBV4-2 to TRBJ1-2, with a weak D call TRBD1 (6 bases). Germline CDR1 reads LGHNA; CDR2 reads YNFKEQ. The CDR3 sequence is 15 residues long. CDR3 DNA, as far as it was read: TGCGCCAGCAGCCCTACGGTCGACAGGAACTATGGC. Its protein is CASSPTVDRNYG. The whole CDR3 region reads CASSPTVDRNYGYTF.

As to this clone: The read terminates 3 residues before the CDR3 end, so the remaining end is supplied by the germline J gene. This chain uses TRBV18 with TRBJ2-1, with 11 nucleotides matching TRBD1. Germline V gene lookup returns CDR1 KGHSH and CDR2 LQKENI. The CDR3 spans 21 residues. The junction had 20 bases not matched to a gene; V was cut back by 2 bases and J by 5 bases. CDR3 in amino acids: CASSPKTGTGGHHTLNNEQFF. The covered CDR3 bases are TGTGCCAGCTCACCAAAGACCGGGACAGGGGGTCACCACACATTAAACAATGAG.

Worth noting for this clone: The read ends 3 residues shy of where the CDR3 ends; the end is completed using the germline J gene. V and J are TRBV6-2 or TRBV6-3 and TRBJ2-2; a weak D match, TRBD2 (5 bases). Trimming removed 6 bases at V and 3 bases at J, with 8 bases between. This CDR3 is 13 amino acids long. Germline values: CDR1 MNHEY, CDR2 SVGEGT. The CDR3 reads CASSRSDTGELFF. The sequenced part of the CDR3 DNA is TGTGCCAGCAGCCGTAGCGACACCGGGGAG.

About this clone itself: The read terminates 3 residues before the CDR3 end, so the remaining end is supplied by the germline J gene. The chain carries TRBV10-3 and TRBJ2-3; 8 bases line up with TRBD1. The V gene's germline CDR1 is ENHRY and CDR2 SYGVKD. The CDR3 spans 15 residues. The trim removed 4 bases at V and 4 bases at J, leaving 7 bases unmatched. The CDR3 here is CAISARTGSPDTQYF. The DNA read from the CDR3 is TGTGCCATCAGTGCTCGGACAGGGAGCCCAGATACG.

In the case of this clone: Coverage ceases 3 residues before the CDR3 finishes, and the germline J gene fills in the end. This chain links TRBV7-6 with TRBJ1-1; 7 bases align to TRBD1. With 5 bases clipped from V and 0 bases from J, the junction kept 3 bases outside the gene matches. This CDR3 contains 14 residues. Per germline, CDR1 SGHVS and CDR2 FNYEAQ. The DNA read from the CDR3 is TGTGCCAGCAGCGTGGGGACAGTGAACACTGAA. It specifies CASSVGTVNTE. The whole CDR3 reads CASSVGTVNTEAFF.

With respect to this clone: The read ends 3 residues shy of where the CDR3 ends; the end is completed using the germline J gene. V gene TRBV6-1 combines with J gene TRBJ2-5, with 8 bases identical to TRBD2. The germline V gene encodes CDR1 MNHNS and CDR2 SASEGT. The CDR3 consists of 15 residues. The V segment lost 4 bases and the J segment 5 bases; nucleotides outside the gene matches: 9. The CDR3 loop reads CASSGLTGGPETQYF. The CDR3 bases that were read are TGTGCCAGCAGTGGACTAACGGGGGGGCCGGAGACC.

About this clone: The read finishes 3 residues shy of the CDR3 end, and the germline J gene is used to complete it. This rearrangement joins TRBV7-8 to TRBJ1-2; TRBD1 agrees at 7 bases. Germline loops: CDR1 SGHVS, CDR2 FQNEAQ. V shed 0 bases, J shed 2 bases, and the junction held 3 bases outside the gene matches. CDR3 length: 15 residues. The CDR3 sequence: CASSLAQGQNYGYTF. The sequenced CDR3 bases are TGTGCCAGCAGCTTAGCACAGGGACAGAACTATGGC.

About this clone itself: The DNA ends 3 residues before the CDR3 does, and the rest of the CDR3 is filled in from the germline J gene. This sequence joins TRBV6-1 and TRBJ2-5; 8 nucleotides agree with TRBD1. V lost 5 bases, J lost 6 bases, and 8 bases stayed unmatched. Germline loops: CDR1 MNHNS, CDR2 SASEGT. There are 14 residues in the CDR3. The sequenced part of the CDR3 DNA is TGTGCCAGCAGTCAAGGACAGGGCGGAAAGACC. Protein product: CASSQGQGGKT. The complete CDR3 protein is CASSQGQGGKTQYF.

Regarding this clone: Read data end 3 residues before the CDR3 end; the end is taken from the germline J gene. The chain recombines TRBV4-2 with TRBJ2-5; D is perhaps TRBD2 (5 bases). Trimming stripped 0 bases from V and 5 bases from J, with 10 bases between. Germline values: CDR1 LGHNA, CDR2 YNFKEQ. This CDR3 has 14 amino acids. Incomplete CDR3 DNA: TGTGCCAGCAGCCAAGATCTAGCCTCGGAGACC. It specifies CASSQDLASET. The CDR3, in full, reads CASSQDLASETQYF.

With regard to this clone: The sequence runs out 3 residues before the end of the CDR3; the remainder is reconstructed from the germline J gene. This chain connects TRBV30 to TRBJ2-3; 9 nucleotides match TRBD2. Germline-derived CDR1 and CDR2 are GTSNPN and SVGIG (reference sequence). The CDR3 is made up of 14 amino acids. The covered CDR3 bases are TGTGCCTGGAATGTGGCGGGGGGGCAAGAGACG. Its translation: CAWNVAGGQET. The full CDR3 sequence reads CAWNVAGGQETQYF.

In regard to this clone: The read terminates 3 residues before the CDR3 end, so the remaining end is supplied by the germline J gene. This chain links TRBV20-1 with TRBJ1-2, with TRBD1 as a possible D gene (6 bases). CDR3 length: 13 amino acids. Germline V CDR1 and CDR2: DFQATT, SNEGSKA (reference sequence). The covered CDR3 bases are TGCAGTGCCACTCGACAGGCGGGAGGGGGC. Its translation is CSATRQAGGG. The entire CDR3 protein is CSATRQAGGGYTF.

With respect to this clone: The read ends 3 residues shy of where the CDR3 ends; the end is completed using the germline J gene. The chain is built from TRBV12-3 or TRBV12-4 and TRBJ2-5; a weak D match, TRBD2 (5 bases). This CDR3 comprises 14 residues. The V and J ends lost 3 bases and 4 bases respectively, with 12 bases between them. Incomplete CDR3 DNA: TGTGCCAGCAGTTTTAAAGCGGTATCAGAGACC. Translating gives CASSFKAVSET. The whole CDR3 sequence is CASSFKAVSETQYF.

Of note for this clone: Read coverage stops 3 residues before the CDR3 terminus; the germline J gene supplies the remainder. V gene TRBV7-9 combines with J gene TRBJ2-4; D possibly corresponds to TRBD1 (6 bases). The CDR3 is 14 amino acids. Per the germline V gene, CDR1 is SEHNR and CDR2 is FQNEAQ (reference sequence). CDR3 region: CASSSAGDFYGQYF. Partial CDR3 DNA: TGTGCCAGCAGCTCCGCAGGGGATTTCTATGGT.

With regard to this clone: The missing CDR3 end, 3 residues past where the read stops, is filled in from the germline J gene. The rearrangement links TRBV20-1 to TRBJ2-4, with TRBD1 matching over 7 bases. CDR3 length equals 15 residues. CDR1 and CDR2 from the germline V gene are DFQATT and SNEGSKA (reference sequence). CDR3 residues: CSARDPQGVANGQYF. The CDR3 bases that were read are TGCAGTGCTAGAGATCCGCAGGGGGTCGCTAATGGT.

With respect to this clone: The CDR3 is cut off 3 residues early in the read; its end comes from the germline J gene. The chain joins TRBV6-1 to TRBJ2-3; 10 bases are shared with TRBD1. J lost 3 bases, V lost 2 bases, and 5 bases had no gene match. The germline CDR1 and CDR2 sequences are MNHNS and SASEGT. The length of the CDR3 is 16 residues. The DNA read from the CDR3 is TGTGCCAGCAGTGAACGACAGGGGGCAGATACAGATACG. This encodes CASSERQGADTDT. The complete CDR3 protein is CASSERQGADTDTQYF.

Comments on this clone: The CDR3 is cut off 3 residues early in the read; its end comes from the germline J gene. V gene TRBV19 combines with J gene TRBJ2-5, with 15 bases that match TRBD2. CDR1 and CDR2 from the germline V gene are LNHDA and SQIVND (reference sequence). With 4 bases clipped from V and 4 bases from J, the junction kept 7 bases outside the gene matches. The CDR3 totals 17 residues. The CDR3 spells CASSRKGLAGGSETQYF. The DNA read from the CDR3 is TGTGCCAGTAGTAGAAAGGGACTAGCGGGGGGTTCAGAGACC.

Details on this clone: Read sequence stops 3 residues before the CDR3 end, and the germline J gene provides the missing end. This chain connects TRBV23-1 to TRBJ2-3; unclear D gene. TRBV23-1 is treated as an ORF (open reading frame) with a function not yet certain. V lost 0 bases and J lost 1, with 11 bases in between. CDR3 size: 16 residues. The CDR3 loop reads CASSQSGRSCTDTQYF. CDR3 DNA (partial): TGCGCCAGCAGTCAATCGGGCAGGTCTTGCACAGATACG.

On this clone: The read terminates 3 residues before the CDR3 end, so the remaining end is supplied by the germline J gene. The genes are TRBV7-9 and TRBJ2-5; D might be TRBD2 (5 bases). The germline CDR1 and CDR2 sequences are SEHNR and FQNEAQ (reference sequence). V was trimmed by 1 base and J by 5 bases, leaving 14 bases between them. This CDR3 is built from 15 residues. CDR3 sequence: CASSLGGGRGETQYF. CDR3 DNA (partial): TGTGCCAGCAGCTTAGGGGGTGGACGGGGTGAGACC.

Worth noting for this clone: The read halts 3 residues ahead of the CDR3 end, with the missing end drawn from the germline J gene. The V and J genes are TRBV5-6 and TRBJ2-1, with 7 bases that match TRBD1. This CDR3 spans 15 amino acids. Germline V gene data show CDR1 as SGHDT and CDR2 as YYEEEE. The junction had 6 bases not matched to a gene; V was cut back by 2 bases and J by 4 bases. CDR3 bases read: TGTGCCAGCAGCTTCACGAGGGGGCCATACAATGAG. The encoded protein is CASSFTRGPYNE. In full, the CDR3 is CASSFTRGPYNEQFF.

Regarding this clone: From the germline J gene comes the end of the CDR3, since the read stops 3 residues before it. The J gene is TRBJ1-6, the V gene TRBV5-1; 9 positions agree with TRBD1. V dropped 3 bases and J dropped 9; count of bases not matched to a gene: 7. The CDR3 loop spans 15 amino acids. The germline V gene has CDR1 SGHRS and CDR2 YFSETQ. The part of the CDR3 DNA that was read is TGCGCCAGCAGCTCGAGACAGGGGGATATTTCACCC. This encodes CASSSRQGDISP. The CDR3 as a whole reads CASSSRQGDISPLHF.

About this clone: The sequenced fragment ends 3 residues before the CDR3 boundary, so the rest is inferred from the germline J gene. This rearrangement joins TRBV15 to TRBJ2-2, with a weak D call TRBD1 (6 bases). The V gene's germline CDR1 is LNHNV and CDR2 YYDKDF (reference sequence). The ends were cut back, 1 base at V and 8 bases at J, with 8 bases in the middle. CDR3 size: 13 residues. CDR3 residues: CATSRAGEGELFF. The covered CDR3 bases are TGTGCCACCAGCAGAGCAGGGGAAGGGGAG.